A selection of T cell receptor beta chains follows, all from one sample in a study of blood T cell repertoires in COVID-19. TCRdb keeps only in-frame clones here, not all; method: immunoSEQ multiplex PCR. The top ten clones hold more than 15% of a sample with about 83,000 clones, 90% of them seen once. Sequenced: peripheral blood. Receptors were obtained from a woman of 80 years or more with active or convalescent COVID-19. Each CDR3 is given with its conserved first and last residue. A D gene is named only where the DNA matches it firmly. Clone size, where shown, is once, few, many, or a class for clones that have expanded.

TRBV27,TRBD1,.,TRBJ1-5,CASSFTGAGQPQHF,TGTGCCAGCAGCTTCACAGGGGCGGGTCAGCCCCAGCATTTT
TRBV28,.,.,TRBJ1-4,CASSLRATTNEKLFF,TGTGCCAGCAGTTTGAGGGCTACAACTAATGAAAAACTGTTTTTT
TRBV5-1,TRBD1,once,TRBJ2-1,CASRRTGKIEQFF,TGCGCCAGCAGACGGACAGGGAAAATAGAGCAGTTCTTC
TRBV7-6,TRBD2,.,TRBJ2-3,CASSLGAGERADTQYF,TGTGCCAGCAGCTTAGGGGCGGGGGAGCGGGCAGATACGCAGTATTTT
TRBV6-5,TRBD1,.,TRBJ2-3,CASRINRGSTDTQYF,TGTGCCAGCAGAATAAACAGGGGTAGCACAGATACGCAGTATTTT
TRBV28,.,.,TRBJ1-2,CASSLGVGFGGYGYTF,TGTGCCAGCAGTTTAGGGGTAGGCTTCGGGGGGTATGGCTACACCTTC
TRBV6-2/TRBV6-3,.,.,TRBJ2-7,CASSNHYTGQPSYEQYF,TGTGCCAGCAGTAACCATTACACCGGACAGCCCTCCTACGAGCAGTACTTC
TRBV7-2,.,.,TRBJ2-1,CASSHRAGEQFF,TGTGCCAGCAGCCATAGGGCGGGGGAGCAGTTCTTC
TRBV5-1,TRBD2,.,TRBJ2-2,CASTVAGGPVGELFF,TGCGCCAGCACCGTAGCGGGGGGGCCAGTCGGGGAGCTGTTTTTT
TRBV5-1,TRBD1,.,TRBJ1-4,CASSFFPGQGGSGRNEKLFF,TGCGCCAGCAGCTTCTTTCCGGGACAGGGAGGGTCGGGGCGAAATGAAAAACTGTTTTTT
TRBV30,.,.,TRBJ2-1,CAWSEVSGASYNEQFF,TGTGCCTGGAGTGAAGTTAGCGGAGCCTCCTACAATGAGCAGTTCTTC
TRBV6-5,TRBD1,.,TRBJ2-7,CASRQGAYEQYF,TGTGCCAGCCGACAGGGGGCCTACGAGCAGTACTTC
TRBV7-2,TRBD2,.,TRBJ2-1,CASSFLAGGAGGGQFF,TGTGCCAGCAGCTTTCTAGCGGGGGGGGCCGGTGGCGGGCAGTTCTTC
TRBV9,.,.,TRBJ1-6,CASSVGRGGSPLHF,TGTGCCAGCAGCGTAGGTCGAGGGGGTTCACCCCTCCACTTT
TRBV7-2,.,.,TRBJ1-6,CASSSPTGRGSPLHF,TGTGCCAGCAGCTCACCCACAGGGAGGGGTTCACCCCTCCACTTT
TRBV5-5,TRBD2,.,TRBJ2-7,CASSFIGEGYEQYF,TGTGCCAGCAGCTTTATCGGGGAGGGCTACGAGCAGTACTTC
TRBV12-3/TRBV12-4,.,.,TRBJ1-2,CASPGREGYTF,TGTGCCAGCCCCGGACGGGAGGGCTACACCTTC
TRBV6-5,.,.,TRBJ1-2,CASSYETGSYGYTF,TGTGCCAGCAGTTACGAAACAGGGAGCTATGGCTACACCTTC
TRBV6-2/TRBV6-3,TRBD1,.,TRBJ1-5,CASSLGDSSQPQHF,TGTGCCAGCAGCTTAGGGGACAGCAGTCAGCCCCAGCATTTT
TRBV11-2,.,once,TRBJ1-1,CASSFLSEAFF,TGTGCCAGCAGCTTTCTGTCTGAAGCTTTCTTT
TRBV11-2,.,.,TRBJ1-6,CASSLESRGANSPLHF,TGTGCCAGCAGCTTAGAAAGTCGGGGGGCGAATTCACCCCTCCACTTT
TRBV5-1,TRBD2,.,TRBJ2-5,CASSLAGAALQETQYF,TGCGCCAGCAGCTTAGCGGGGGCCGCACTTCAAGAGACCCAGTACTTC
TRBV3-1/TRBV3-2,TRBD1,.,TRBJ1-1,CASSRIRDSEAFF,TGTGCCAGCAGCCGGATCCGGGACAGTGAAGCTTTCTTT
TRBV3-1/TRBV3-2,TRBD1,once,TRBJ1-1,CASSRQGKEAFF,TGTGCCAGCAGCCGACAGGGAAAGGAAGCTTTCTTT
TRBV5-5,TRBD1,.,TRBJ2-7,CASSPWTGTYEQYF,TGTGCCAGCAGCCCTTGGACAGGTACCTACGAGCAGTACTTC
TRBV27,TRBD1,.,TRBJ1-4,CASRKTGVATNEKLFF,TGTGCCAGCAGGAAGACAGGGGTTGCAACTAATGAAAAACTGTTTTTT
TRBV5-4,TRBD2,.,TRBJ2-7,CASSWGLAGTYEQYF,TGTGCCAGCAGCTGGGGACTAGCGGGAACCTACGAGCAGTACTTC
TRBV28,.,.,TRBJ1-2,CASSFFNGNDGYTF,TGTGCCAGCAGTTTTTTTAACGGTAATGATGGCTACACCTTC
TRBV7-7,TRBD1,.,TRBJ2-5,CASSPTGVAETQYF,TGTGCCAGCAGCCCCACAGGGGTGGCAGAGACCCAGTACTTC
TRBV5-4,TRBD1,.,TRBJ2-3,CASSSQGAGTDTQYF,TGTGCCAGCAGCTCCCAGGGGGCAGGCACAGATACGCAGTATTTT
TRBV5-1,.,.,TRBJ1-3,CASALTVSSGNTIYF,TGCGCCAGCGCCCTGACAGTTAGCTCTGGAAACACCATATATTTT
TRBV21-1,.,.,TRBJ2-7,CASSNRRGGPEQYF,TGTGCCAGCAGCAACCGGAGGGGGGGTCCCGAGCAGTACTTC
TRBV6-6,.,.,TRBJ2-5,CASSYIQGLEETQYF,TGTGCCAGCAGTTATATTCAGGGGCTCGAAGAGACCCAGTACTTC
TRBV27,TRBD2,.,TRBJ2-1,CASSPGLAGGHEQFF,TGTGCCAGCAGTCCGGGACTAGCGGGGGGCCATGAGCAGTTCTTC
TRBV19,TRBD1,.,TRBJ1-1,CASSIGEGAGTEAFF,TGTGCCAGTAGTATAGGTGAGGGGGCTGGCACTGAAGCTTTCTTT
TRBV6-2/TRBV6-3,.,.,TRBJ1-2,CASSYADSVYGYTF,TGTGCCAGCAGTTATGCGGATTCTGTCTATGGCTACACCTTC
TRBV5-1,.,.,TRBJ1-2,CASSLVGAEVGGGYTF,TGCGCCAGCAGCTTGGTTGGAGCGGAGGTAGGGGGTGGCTACACCTTC
TRBV21-1,.,once,TRBJ2-3,CASTNYRLSTDTQYF,TGTGCCAGCACTAACTACAGGCTAAGCACAGATACGCAGTATTTT
TRBV6-5,.,.,TRBJ1-1,CASRETGLKNTEAFF,TGTGCCAGCAGGGAGACAGGATTAAAGAACACTGAAGCTTTCTTT